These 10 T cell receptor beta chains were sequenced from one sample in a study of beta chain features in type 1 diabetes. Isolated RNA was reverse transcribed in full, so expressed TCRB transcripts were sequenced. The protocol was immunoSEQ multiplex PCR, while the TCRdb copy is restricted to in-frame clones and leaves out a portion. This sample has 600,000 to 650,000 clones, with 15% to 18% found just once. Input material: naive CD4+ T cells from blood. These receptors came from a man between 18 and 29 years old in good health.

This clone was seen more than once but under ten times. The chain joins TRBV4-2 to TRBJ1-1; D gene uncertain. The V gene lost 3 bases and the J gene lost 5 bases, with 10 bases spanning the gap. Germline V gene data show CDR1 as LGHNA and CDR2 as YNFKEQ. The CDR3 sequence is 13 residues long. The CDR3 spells CASSHGVQTEAFF. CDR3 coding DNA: TGTGCCAGCAGCCACGGTGTTCAAACTGAAGCTTTCTTT.

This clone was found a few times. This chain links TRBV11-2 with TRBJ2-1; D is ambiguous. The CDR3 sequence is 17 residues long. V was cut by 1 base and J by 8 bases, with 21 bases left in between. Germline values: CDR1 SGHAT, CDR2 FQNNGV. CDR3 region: CASSLARRSRRRDEQFF. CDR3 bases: TGTGCCAGCAGCTTAGCGAGGCGGAGCCGAAGGAGAGATGAGCAGTTCTTC.

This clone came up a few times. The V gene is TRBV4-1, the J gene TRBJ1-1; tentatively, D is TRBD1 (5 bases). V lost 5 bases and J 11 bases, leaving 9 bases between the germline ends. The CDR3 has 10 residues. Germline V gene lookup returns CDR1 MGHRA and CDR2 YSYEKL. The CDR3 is CASSNRSAFF. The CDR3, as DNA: TGCGCCAGCAGCAACAGGTCGGCTTTCTTT.

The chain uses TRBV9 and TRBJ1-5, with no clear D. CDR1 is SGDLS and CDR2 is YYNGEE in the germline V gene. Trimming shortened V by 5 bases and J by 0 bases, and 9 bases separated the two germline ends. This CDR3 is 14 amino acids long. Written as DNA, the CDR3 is TGTGCCAGCAGTCCGGGGAGTAGCAATCAGCCCCAGCATTTT. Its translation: CASSPGSSNQPQHF.

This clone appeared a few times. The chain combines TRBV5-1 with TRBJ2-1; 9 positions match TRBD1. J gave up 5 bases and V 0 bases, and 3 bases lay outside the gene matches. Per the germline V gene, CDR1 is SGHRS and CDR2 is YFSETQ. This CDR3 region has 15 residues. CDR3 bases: TGCGCCAGCAGCTTGGCCGACAGGGGGAACAATGAGCAGTTCTTC. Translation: CASSLADRGNNEQFF. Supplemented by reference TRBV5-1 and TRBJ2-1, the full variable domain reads KAGVTQTPRYLIKTRGQQVTLSCSPISGHRSVSWYQQTPGQGLQFLFEYFSETQRNKGNFPGRFSGRQFSNSRSEMNVSTLELGDSALYLCASSLADRGNNEQFFGPGTRLTVL.

CDR3 coding DNA: TGTGCCAGTAGCCCCTGGCTAGCGGGAGGGGGTACGCAGTATTTT. This codes for CASSPWLAGGGTQYF. V usage is TRBV19 and J usage is TRBJ2-3, with TRBD2 identical over 12 bases. The V gene end was trimmed by 6 bases and the J gene end by 8 bases; junction bases not matched to a gene: 9. The germline CDR1 and CDR2 sequences are LNHDA and SQIVND (reference sequence). CDR3 length: 15 residues.

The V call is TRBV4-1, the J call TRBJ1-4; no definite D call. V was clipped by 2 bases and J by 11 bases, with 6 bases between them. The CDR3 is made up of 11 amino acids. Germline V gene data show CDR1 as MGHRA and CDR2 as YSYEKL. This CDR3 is CASSQFRKLFF. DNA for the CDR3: TGCGCCAGCAGCCAATTTCGGAAACTGTTTTTT.

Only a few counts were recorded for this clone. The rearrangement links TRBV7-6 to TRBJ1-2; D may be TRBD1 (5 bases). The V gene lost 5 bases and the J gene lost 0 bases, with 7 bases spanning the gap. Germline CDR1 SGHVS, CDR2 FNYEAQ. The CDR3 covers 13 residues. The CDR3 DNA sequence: TGTGCCAGCAGCGACAGCCCTAACTATGGCTACACCTTC. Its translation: CASSDSPNYGYTF.

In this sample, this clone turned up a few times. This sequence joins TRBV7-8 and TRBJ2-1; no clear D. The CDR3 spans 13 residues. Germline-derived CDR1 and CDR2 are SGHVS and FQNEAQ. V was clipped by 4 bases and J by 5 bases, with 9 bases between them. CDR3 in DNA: TGTGCCAGCAGCTCTCTCCGGGACAATGAGCAGTTCTTC. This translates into CASSSLRDNEQFF.

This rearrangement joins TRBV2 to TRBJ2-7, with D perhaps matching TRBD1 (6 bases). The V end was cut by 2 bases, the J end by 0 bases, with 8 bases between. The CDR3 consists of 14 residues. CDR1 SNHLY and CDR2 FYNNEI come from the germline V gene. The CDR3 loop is CASSEPGVSYEQYF. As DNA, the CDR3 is TGTGCCAGCAGTGAACCAGGGGTCTCCTACGAGCAGTACTTC.